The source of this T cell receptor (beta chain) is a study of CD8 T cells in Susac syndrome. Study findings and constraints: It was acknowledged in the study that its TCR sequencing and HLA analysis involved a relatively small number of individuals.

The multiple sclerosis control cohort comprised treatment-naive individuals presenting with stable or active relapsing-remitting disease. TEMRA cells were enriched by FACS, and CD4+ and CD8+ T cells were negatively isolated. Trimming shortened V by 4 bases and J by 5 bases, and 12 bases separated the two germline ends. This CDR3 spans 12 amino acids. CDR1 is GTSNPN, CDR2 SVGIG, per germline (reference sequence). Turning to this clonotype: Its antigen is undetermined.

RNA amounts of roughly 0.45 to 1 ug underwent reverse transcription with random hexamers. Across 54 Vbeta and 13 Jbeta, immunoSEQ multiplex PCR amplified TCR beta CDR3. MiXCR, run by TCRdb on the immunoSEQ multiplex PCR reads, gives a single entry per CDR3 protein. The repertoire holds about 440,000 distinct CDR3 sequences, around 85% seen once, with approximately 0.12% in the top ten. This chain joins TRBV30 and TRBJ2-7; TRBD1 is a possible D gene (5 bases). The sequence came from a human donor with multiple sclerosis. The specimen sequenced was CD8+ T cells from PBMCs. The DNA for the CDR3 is TGTGCCTGGATGAAGGGGCTCGACGAGCAGTACTTC. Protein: CAWMKGLDEQYF.